This TCR beta chain was profiled in a study of T cells after yellow fever vaccination. The study's findings and limits: Abundant clonotypes (contaminants from the bulk population) could be present in FACS-sorted repertoires.

CDR1 is SQVTM, CDR2 ANQGSEA, per germline. Trimming removed 2 bases from V and 2 bases from J, with 15 bases in between. The CDR3 loop spans 15 amino acids. This clonotype has more than one count but fewer than ten. Each CDR3 protein is one row after TCRdb ran MiXCR on the 5' RACE reads. The profile shows approximately 96,000 distinct CDR3 sequences, about 8.4% of them singletons. The V gene is TRBV29-1, the J gene TRBJ2-5; D is unclear. The sequence was collected from a man younger than 35 who received the YFV17D yellow fever vaccine. The starting material was CD8+ T cells not binding an NS4B(214-222) dextramer, sorted from PBMCs, obtained less than 16 days after the first yellow fever vaccination. CDR3 bases: TGCAGCGTTGAACAAAGAGGAAGGTGGCAAGAGACCCAGTACTTC. Residues: CSVEQRGRWQETQYF.